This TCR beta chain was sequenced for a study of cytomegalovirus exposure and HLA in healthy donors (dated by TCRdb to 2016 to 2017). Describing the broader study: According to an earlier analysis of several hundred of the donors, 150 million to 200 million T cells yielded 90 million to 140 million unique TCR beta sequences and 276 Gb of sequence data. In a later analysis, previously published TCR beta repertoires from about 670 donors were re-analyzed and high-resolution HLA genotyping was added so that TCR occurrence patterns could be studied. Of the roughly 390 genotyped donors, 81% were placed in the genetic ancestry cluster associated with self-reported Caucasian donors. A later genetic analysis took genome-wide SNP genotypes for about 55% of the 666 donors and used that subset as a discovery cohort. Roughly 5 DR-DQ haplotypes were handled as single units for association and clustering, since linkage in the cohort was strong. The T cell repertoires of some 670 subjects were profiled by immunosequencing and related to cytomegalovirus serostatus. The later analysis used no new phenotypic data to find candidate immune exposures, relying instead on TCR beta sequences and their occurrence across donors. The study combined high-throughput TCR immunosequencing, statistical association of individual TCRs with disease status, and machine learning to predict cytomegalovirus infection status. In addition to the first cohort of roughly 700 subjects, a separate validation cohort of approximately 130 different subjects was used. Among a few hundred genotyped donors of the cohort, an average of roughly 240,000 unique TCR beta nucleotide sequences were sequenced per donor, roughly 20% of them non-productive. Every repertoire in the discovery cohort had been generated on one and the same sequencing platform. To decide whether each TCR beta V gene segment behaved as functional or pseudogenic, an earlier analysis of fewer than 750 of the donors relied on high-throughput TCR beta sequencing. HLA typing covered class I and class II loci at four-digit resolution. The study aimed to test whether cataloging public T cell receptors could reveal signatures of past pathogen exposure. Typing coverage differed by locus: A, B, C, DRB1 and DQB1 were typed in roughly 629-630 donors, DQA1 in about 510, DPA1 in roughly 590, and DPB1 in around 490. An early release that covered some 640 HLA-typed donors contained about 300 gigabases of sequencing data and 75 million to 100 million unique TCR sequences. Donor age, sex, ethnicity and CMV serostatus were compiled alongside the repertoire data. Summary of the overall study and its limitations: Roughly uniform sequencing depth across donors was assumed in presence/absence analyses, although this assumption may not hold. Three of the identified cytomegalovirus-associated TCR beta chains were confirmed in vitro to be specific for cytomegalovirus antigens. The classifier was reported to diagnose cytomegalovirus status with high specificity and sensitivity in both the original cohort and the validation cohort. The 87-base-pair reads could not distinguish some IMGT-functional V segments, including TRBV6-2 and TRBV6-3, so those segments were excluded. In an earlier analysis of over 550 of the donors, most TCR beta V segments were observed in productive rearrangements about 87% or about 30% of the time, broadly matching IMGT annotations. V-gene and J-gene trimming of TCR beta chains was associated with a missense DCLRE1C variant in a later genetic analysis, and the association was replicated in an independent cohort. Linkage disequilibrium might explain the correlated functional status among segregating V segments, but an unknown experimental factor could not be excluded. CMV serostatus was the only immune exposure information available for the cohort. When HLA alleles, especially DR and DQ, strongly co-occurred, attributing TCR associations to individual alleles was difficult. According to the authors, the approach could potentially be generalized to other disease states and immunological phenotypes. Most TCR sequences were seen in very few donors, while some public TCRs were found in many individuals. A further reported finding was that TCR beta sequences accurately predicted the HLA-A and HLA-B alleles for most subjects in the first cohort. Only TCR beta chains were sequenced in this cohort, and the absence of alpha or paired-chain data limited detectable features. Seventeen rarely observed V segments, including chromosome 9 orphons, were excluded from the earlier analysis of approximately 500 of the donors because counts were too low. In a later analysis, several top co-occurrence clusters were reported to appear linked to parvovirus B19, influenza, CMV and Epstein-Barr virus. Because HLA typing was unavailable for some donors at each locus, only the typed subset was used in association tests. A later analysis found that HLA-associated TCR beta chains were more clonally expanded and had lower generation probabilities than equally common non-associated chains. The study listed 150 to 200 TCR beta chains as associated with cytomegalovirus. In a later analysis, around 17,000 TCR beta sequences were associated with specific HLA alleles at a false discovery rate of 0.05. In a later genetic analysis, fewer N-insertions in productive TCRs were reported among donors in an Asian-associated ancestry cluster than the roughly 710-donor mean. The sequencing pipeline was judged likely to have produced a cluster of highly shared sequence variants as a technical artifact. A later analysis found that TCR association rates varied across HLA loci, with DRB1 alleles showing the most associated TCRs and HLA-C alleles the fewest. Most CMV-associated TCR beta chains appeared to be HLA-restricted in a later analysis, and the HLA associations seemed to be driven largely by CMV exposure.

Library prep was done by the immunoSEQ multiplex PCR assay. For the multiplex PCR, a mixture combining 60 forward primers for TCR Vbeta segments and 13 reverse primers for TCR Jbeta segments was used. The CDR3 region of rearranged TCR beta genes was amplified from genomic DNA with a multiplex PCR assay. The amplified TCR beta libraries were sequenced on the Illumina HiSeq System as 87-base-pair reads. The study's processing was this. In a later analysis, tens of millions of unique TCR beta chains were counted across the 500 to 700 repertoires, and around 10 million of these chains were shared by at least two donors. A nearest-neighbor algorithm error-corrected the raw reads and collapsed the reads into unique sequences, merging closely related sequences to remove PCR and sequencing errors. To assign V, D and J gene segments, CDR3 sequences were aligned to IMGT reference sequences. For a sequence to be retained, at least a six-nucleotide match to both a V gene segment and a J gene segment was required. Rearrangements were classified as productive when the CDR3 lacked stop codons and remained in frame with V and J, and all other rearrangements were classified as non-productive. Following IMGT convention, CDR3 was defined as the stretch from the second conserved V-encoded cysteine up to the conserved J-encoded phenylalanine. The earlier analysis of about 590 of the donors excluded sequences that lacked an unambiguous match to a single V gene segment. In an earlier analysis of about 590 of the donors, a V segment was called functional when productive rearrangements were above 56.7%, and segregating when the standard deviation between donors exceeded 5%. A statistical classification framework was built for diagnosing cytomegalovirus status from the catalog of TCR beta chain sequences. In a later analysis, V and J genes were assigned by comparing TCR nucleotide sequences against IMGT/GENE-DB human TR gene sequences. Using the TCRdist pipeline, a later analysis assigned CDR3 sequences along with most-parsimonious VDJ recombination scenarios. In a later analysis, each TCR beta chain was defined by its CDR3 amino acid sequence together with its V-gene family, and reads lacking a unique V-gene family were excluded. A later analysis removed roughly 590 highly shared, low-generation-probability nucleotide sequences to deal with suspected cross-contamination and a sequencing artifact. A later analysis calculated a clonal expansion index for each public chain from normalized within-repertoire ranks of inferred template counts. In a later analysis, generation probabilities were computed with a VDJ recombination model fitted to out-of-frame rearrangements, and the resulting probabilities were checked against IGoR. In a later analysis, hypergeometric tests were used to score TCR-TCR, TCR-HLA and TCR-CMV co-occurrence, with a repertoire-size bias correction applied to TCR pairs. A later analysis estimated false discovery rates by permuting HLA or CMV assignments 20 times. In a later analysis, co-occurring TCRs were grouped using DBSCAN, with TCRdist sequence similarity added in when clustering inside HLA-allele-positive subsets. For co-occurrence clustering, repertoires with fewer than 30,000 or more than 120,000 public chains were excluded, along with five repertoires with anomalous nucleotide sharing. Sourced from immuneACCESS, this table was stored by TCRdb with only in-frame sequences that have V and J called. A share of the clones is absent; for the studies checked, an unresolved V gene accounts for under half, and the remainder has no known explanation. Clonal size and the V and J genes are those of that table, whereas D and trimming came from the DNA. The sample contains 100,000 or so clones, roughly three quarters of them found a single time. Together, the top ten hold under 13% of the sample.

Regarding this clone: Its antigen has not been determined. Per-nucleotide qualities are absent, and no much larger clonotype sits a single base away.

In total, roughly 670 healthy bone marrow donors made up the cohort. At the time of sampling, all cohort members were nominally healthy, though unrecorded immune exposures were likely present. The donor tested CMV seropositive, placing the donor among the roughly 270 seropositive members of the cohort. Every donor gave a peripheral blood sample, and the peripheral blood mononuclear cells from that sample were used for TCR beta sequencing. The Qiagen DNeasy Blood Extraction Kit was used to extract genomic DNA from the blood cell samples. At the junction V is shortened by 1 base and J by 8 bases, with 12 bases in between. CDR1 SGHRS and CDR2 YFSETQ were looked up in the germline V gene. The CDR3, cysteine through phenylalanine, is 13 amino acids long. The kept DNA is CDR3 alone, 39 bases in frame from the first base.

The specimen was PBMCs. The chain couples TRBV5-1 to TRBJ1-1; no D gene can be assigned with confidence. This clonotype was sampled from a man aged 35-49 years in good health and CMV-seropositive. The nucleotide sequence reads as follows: TGCGCCAGCAGCTTGACCCCCGAAGCGGAAGCTTTCTTT. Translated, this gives CASSLTPEAEAFF.